Given below is one T cell receptor (beta chain) in context. The antigen remains unidentified. The CDR3 has 12 amino acids. CDR1 is KGHSH, CDR2 LQKENI, per germline. Through template switching, UMIs that included a 6-nucleotide sample barcode were added. TCRdb re-analyzed the 5' RACE reads; it lists each CDR3 protein once, without DNA. The sample data list tens of thousands of distinct CDR3 sequences. This entry comes from a study of monozygotic twins with inflammatory bowel disease. Study-wide results and limits: In these data, no single strong IBD-associated signal or clonotype received support. IBD patients exhibited fewer clonotypes shared with other individuals than healthy twins, particularly with disease activity.

V and J are TRBV18 and TRBJ1-5. Sequences were obtained from blood. This clonotype originated in a human donor with ulcerative colitis or Crohn's disease, or a healthy co-twin of an affected twin (not recorded which). CDR3 sequence reads: CASSPPYQPQHF.